The rows below give T cell receptor beta chains drawn from one sample of a study of blood T cells in healthy people across ages. TCRdb independently ran MiXCR on the 5' RACE reads; one entry per CDR3 protein. The table includes more than 900,000 distinct CDR3 sequences, 25% to 30% detected once. This sample was also put to use in a study of T cells of mothers and their children.

Sequencing was carried out using blood. The receptors shown here come from a woman between 40 and 55 years old in good health. The CDR3 runs from the conserved cysteine through the conserved F or W. Fields, in order: CDR3 protein, CDR3 DNA, J gene, D gene, V gene, CDR3 length, clone size. A D gene is named only where the DNA matches it firmly. Not every row has a clone size; where given, it reads once, few, many or a size class.

CDR3 protein: CASSLVPGDQPQHF
CDR3 DNA: TGCGCCAGCAGCTTGGTACCAGGGGATCAGCCCCAGCATTTT
J gene: TRBJ1-5
D gene: .
V gene: TRBV5-1
CDR3 length: 14
clone size: .

CDR3 protein: CASSENRAYNEQFF
CDR3 DNA: TGTGCCAGCAGTGAGAACAGGGCCTACAATGAGCAGTTCTTC
J gene: TRBJ2-1
D gene: .
V gene: TRBV2
CDR3 length: 14
clone size: many

CDR3 protein: CASSVGIGEQYF
CDR3 DNA: TGTGCCAGCAGTGTGGGTATCGGCGAGCAGTACTTC
J gene: TRBJ2-7
D gene: .
V gene: TRBV2
CDR3 length: 12
clone size: .

CDR3 protein: CASSGDDRGEQYF
CDR3 DNA: TGTGCCAGCAGTGGGGACGACAGGGGCGAGCAGTACTTC
J gene: TRBJ2-7
D gene: TRBD1
V gene: TRBV2
CDR3 length: 13
clone size: few

CDR3 protein: CASRFPGNKGEQPQHF
CDR3 DNA: TGTGCCAGCAGGTTCCCCGGAAACAAGGGGGAACAGCCCCAGCATTTT
J gene: TRBJ1-5
D gene: .
V gene: TRBV2
CDR3 length: 16
clone size: few

CDR3 protein: CASRAGVNTGELFF
CDR3 DNA: TGTGCCAGTCGAGCGGGGGTGAACACCGGGGAGCTGTTTTTT
J gene: TRBJ2-2
D gene: TRBD2
V gene: TRBV7-3
CDR3 length: 14
clone size: few

CDR3 protein: CASSTRDSGYEQYF
CDR3 DNA: TGCGCCAGCTCCACCCGGGACAGCGGATACGAGCAGTACTTC
J gene: TRBJ2-7
D gene: TRBD1
V gene: TRBV18
CDR3 length: 14
clone size: .

CDR3 protein: CSAEGTGGVYEQYF
CDR3 DNA: TGCAGTGCTGAGGGGACAGGGGGTGTTTACGAGCAGTACTTC
J gene: TRBJ2-7
D gene: TRBD1
V gene: TRBV20-1
CDR3 length: 14
clone size: many

CDR3 protein: CASSYAPSYNEQYF
CDR3 DNA: TGTGCCAGCAGTTACGCCCCTAGCTACAATGAGCAGTACTTC
J gene: TRBJ2-7
D gene: .
V gene: TRBV6-6
CDR3 length: 14
clone size: .

CDR3 protein: CASSSPWGGAGADTQYF
CDR3 DNA: TGTGCCAGCAGCTCCCCTTGGGGGGGCGCGGGGGCAGATACGCAGTATTTT
J gene: TRBJ2-3
D gene: .
V gene: TRBV7-2
CDR3 length: 17
clone size: .

CDR3 protein: CATSDLKGRGELFF
CDR3 DNA: TGTGCCACCAGTGATTTGAAGGGGCGCGGGGAGCTGTTTTTT
J gene: TRBJ2-2
D gene: .
V gene: TRBV24-1
CDR3 length: 14
clone size: many

CDR3 protein: CATVGSDYGEQFF
CDR3 DNA: TGTGCCACTGTCGGGTCGGACTATGGTGAGCAGTTCTTC
J gene: TRBJ2-1
D gene: .
V gene: TRBV10-3
CDR3 length: 13
clone size: few

CDR3 protein: CASSLVPGLAGGLSSTDTQYF
CDR3 DNA: TGTGCCAGCAGCTTGGTTCCGGGACTAGCGGGGGGACTATCTAGCACAGATACGCAGTATTTT
J gene: TRBJ2-3
D gene: TRBD2
V gene: TRBV5-5
CDR3 length: 21
clone size: few

CDR3 protein: CASSSLWVGRGRIPSGANVLTF
CDR3 DNA: TGTGCCAGCAGTTCCCTATGGGTTGGCAGGGGGCGAATCCCCTCTGGGGCCAACGTCCTGACTTTC
J gene: TRBJ2-6
D gene: TRBD1
V gene: TRBV28
CDR3 length: 22
clone size: .

CDR3 protein: CASSYMETQYF
CDR3 DNA: TGTGCCAGCAGTTATATGGAGACCCAGTACTTC
J gene: TRBJ2-5
D gene: .
V gene: TRBV6-5
CDR3 length: 11
clone size: many

CDR3 protein: CASGLSRDGHTDTQYF
CDR3 DNA: TGTGCCAGCGGTCTGTCACGGGACGGTCACACAGATACGCAGTATTTT
J gene: TRBJ2-3
D gene: .
V gene: TRBV9
CDR3 length: 16
clone size: .

CDR3 protein: CSARETGSHSPLHF
CDR3 DNA: TGCAGTGCTAGAGAAACGGGGTCACATTCACCCCTCCACTTT
J gene: TRBJ1-6
D gene: .
V gene: TRBV20-1
CDR3 length: 14
clone size: .

CDR3 protein: CASCQGFGNTIYF
CDR3 DNA: TGTGCCAGCTGCCAGGGGTTCGGAAACACCATATATTTT
J gene: TRBJ1-3
D gene: .
V gene: TRBV9
CDR3 length: 13
clone size: .

CDR3 protein: CASSSGQQYF
CDR3 DNA: TGTGCCAGCAGTTCGGGACAGCAGTACTTC
J gene: TRBJ2-7
D gene: .
V gene: TRBV12-3/TRBV12-4
CDR3 length: 10
clone size: many

CDR3 protein: CASSLALAGATPYNEQFF
CDR3 DNA: TGCGCCAGCAGCTTGGCACTAGCGGGAGCTACACCTTACAATGAGCAGTTCTTC
J gene: TRBJ2-1
D gene: TRBD2
V gene: TRBV5-1
CDR3 length: 18
clone size: .

CDR3 protein: CASSLAGGAPAVTQYF
CDR3 DNA: TGTGCCAGCAGTTTAGCAGGGGGGGCGCCCGCGGTGACCCAGTACTTC
J gene: TRBJ2-5
D gene: .
V gene: TRBV28
CDR3 length: 16
clone size: few

CDR3 protein: CANRSRDRGYQPQHF
CDR3 DNA: TGTGCCAACAGGTCCCGGGACAGGGGGTATCAGCCCCAGCATTTT
J gene: TRBJ1-5
D gene: TRBD1
V gene: TRBV6-1
CDR3 length: 15
clone size: .

CDR3 protein: CASSYSMGQSYEQYF
CDR3 DNA: TGTGCCAGCAGTTACTCGATGGGACAGTCCTACGAGCAGTACTTC
J gene: TRBJ2-7
D gene: TRBD1
V gene: TRBV6-6
CDR3 length: 15
clone size: .

CDR3 protein: CASSLSGVRIYGYTF
CDR3 DNA: TGTGCCAGCAGTTTATCGGGTGTGCGAATCTATGGCTACACCTTC
J gene: TRBJ1-2
D gene: .
V gene: TRBV28
CDR3 length: 15
clone size: .

CDR3 protein: CASSQLGGTGPQHF
CDR3 DNA: TGTGCCAGCAGTCAACTAGGCGGCACGGGGCCCCAGCATTTT
J gene: TRBJ1-5
D gene: .
V gene: TRBV12-3/TRBV12-4
CDR3 length: 14
clone size: .

CDR3 protein: CANSAPETGFTEAFF
CDR3 DNA: TGTGCCAACAGCGCCCCGGAGACAGGGTTCACTGAAGCTTTCTTT
J gene: TRBJ1-1
D gene: TRBD1
V gene: TRBV5-6
CDR3 length: 15
clone size: .

CDR3 protein: CASSLSRGPDNEKLFF
CDR3 DNA: TGTGCCAGCAGTTTATCGCGGGGACCGGATAATGAAAAACTGTTTTTT
J gene: TRBJ1-4
D gene: .
V gene: TRBV28
CDR3 length: 16
clone size: few

CDR3 protein: CASRPRTGVGTDTQYF
CDR3 DNA: TGTGCCAGCAGACCCCGGACAGGGGTTGGGACAGATACGCAGTATTTT
J gene: TRBJ2-3
D gene: TRBD1
V gene: TRBV2
CDR3 length: 16
clone size: .

CDR3 protein: CASGPRGSSQETQYF
CDR3 DNA: TGTGCCAGCGGCCCAAGGGGGAGTTCCCAAGAGACCCAGTACTTC
J gene: TRBJ2-5
D gene: .
V gene: TRBV12-3/TRBV12-4
CDR3 length: 15
clone size: many

CDR3 protein: CSVQRAGGLHEQYF
CDR3 DNA: TGCAGCGTCCAAAGGGCGGGGGGGTTGCATGAGCAGTACTTC
J gene: TRBJ2-5
D gene: TRBD2
V gene: TRBV29-1
CDR3 length: 14
clone size: .

CDR3 protein: CASSLGATELYEQYF
CDR3 DNA: TGTGCCAGCAGTTTAGGGGCGACAGAATTGTACGAGCAGTACTTC
J gene: TRBJ2-7
D gene: .
V gene: TRBV12-3/TRBV12-4
CDR3 length: 15
clone size: .

CDR3 protein: CASRTDRGQETQYF
CDR3 DNA: TGTGCCAGCAGAACGGACAGGGGGCAAGAGACCCAGTACTTC
J gene: TRBJ2-5
D gene: TRBD1
V gene: TRBV7-9
CDR3 length: 14
clone size: few

CDR3 protein: CSARDRQGTYGYTF
CDR3 DNA: TGCAGTGCTAGAGATCGGCAGGGTACCTATGGCTACACCTTC
J gene: TRBJ1-2
D gene: .
V gene: TRBV20-1
CDR3 length: 14
clone size: once

CDR3 protein: CASSTPVGSYEQYF
CDR3 DNA: TGTGCCAGCAGTACGCCAGTAGGGTCCTACGAGCAGTACTTC
J gene: TRBJ2-7
D gene: .
V gene: TRBV12-3/TRBV12-4
CDR3 length: 14
clone size: many

CDR3 protein: CSANRGAGYEQYF
CDR3 DNA: TGCAGTGCTAATCGGGGGGCGGGATACGAGCAGTACTTC
J gene: TRBJ2-7
D gene: .
V gene: TRBV20-1
CDR3 length: 13
clone size: many

CDR3 protein: CASSPRQGTTNEKLFF
CDR3 DNA: TGTGCCAGCAGCCCGAGACAGGGGACAACTAATGAAAAACTGTTTTTT
J gene: TRBJ1-4
D gene: TRBD1
V gene: TRBV7-6
CDR3 length: 16
clone size: few

CDR3 protein: CSARMLVYSGVGETQYF
CDR3 DNA: TGCAGTGCTAGGATGTTGGTCTACTCGGGGGTAGGAGAGACCCAGTACTTC
J gene: TRBJ2-5
D gene: .
V gene: TRBV20-1
CDR3 length: 17
clone size: .

CDR3 protein: CASSVGSGANVLTF
CDR3 DNA: TGTGCCAGCAGCGTGGGGTCAGGGGCCAACGTCCTGACTTTC
J gene: TRBJ2-6
D gene: .
V gene: TRBV7-6
CDR3 length: 14
clone size: many

CDR3 protein: CASNREMSTEAFF
CDR3 DNA: TGTGCCAGCAACAGGGAAATGAGCACTGAAGCTTTCTTT
J gene: TRBJ1-1
D gene: .
V gene: TRBV6-6
CDR3 length: 13
clone size: .

CDR3 protein: CSTRDGQLGSYEQYF
CDR3 DNA: TGCAGTACTAGAGACGGACAGTTGGGCTCCTACGAGCAGTACTTC
J gene: TRBJ2-7
D gene: .
V gene: TRBV20-1
CDR3 length: 15
clone size: .

CDR3 protein: CASNPSGGSSYEQYF
CDR3 DNA: TGTGCCAGCAACCCTAGCGGGGGGTCCTCCTACGAGCAGTACTTC
J gene: TRBJ2-7
D gene: TRBD2
V gene: TRBV12-3/TRBV12-4
CDR3 length: 15
clone size: .

CDR3 protein: CSAKSQGVSYEQYF
CDR3 DNA: TGCAGTGCTAAATCACAGGGAGTTTCCTACGAGCAGTACTTC
J gene: TRBJ2-7
D gene: .
V gene: TRBV20-1
CDR3 length: 14
clone size: many

CDR3 protein: CASSQVGTSGSPSTDTQYF
CDR3 DNA: TGTGCCAGCAGCCAAGTTGGGACTAGCGGCAGCCCTAGCACAGATACGCAGTATTTT
J gene: TRBJ2-3
D gene: TRBD2
V gene: TRBV4-2
CDR3 length: 19
clone size: .

CDR3 protein: CASSPLGSGELFF
CDR3 DNA: TGTGCCAGCAGCCCACTAGGATCCGGGGAGCTGTTTTTT
J gene: TRBJ2-2
D gene: .
V gene: TRBV7-2
CDR3 length: 13
clone size: few

CDR3 protein: CASSSGQGAIGKTEAFF
CDR3 DNA: TGTGCCAGCAGCTCAGGACAGGGGGCGATTGGGAAAACTGAAGCTTTCTTT
J gene: TRBJ1-1
D gene: TRBD1
V gene: TRBV7-6
CDR3 length: 17
clone size: few

CDR3 protein: CASNPDRGQPQHF
CDR3 DNA: TGTGCCAGCAATCCGGACAGGGGTCAGCCCCAGCATTTT
J gene: TRBJ1-5
D gene: TRBD1
V gene: TRBV12-3/TRBV12-4
CDR3 length: 13
clone size: .

CDR3 protein: CASTFDNEKLFF
CDR3 DNA: TGCGCCAGCACCTTCGATAATGAAAAACTGTTTTTT
J gene: TRBJ1-4
D gene: .
V gene: TRBV5-1
CDR3 length: 12
clone size: few

CDR3 protein: CASNRGGNTIYF
CDR3 DNA: TGTGCCAGTAACAGAGGTGGAAACACCATATATTTT
J gene: TRBJ1-3
D gene: .
V gene: TRBV7-2
CDR3 length: 12
clone size: .

CDR3 protein: CASSLLAGGPFRYF
CDR3 DNA: TGTGCCAGCAGCCTACTAGCGGGAGGGCCGTTTAGGTACTTC
J gene: TRBJ2-7
D gene: TRBD2
V gene: TRBV7-8
CDR3 length: 14
clone size: .

CDR3 protein: CATSGSRENTEAFF
CDR3 DNA: TGTGCCACCAGTGGGAGTAGAGAGAACACTGAAGCTTTCTTT
J gene: TRBJ1-1
D gene: .
V gene: TRBV24-1
CDR3 length: 14
clone size: .

CDR3 protein: CASSHGSTEGYTF
CDR3 DNA: TGTGCCAGCAGCCATGGGTCGACGGAAGGCTACACCTTC
J gene: TRBJ1-2
D gene: .
V gene: TRBV3-1
CDR3 length: 13
clone size: .

CDR3 protein: CANAWTGNNEQFF
CDR3 DNA: TGTGCCAACGCCTGGACAGGGAACAATGAGCAGTTCTTC
J gene: TRBJ2-1
D gene: TRBD1
V gene: TRBV12-3/TRBV12-4
CDR3 length: 13
clone size: .

CDR3 protein: CASGLDPISGGRLYNEQFF
CDR3 DNA: TGTGCTAGTGGTTTGGACCCAATTAGTGGCGGACGCCTATACAATGAGCAGTTCTTC
J gene: TRBJ2-1
D gene: .
V gene: TRBV12-5
CDR3 length: 19
clone size: .

CDR3 protein: CASSSAGVSYNEQFF
CDR3 DNA: TGTGCCAGCAGTTCGGCGGGGGTCTCCTACAATGAGCAGTTCTTC
J gene: TRBJ2-1
D gene: TRBD2
V gene: TRBV28
CDR3 length: 15
clone size: .

CDR3 protein: CASSEAPGGAGGELFF
CDR3 DNA: TGTGCCAGCAGTGAAGCGCCGGGGGGGGCAGGCGGGGAGCTGTTTTTT
J gene: TRBJ2-2
D gene: TRBD2
V gene: TRBV6-1
CDR3 length: 16
clone size: .

CDR3 protein: CSSSLFAYQPQHF
CDR3 DNA: TGTTCCAGCAGCTTATTCGCTTATCAGCCCCAGCATTTT
J gene: TRBJ1-5
D gene: .
V gene: TRBV7-9
CDR3 length: 13
clone size: .

CDR3 protein: CASSLGRRDRGQETQFF
CDR3 DNA: TGTGCTAGCAGCTTAGGCCGTCGGGACAGGGGCCAAGAGACCCAGTTCTTC
J gene: TRBJ2-1
D gene: TRBD1
V gene: TRBV7-7
CDR3 length: 17
clone size: .

CDR3 protein: CASSSPWLAVEETQYF
CDR3 DNA: TGTGCCAGCAGCTCGCCATGGCTAGCAGTAGAGGAGACCCAGTACTTC
J gene: TRBJ2-5
D gene: .
V gene: TRBV7-9
CDR3 length: 16
clone size: .

CDR3 protein: CASSPPGAGETQYF
CDR3 DNA: TGCGCCAGCAGCCCCCCCGGGGCAGGAGAGACCCAGTACTTC
J gene: TRBJ2-5
D gene: .
V gene: TRBV4-1
CDR3 length: 14
clone size: many